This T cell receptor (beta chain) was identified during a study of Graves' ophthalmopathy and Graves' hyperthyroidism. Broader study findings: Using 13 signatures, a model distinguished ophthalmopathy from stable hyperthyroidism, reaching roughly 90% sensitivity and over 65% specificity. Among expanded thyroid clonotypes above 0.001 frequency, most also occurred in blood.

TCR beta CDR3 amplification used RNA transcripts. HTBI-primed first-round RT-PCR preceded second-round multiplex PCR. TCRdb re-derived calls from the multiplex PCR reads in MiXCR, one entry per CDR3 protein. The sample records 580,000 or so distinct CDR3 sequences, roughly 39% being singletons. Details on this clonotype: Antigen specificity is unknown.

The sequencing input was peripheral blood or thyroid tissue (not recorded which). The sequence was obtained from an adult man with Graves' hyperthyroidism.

This chain's CDR3 is CASLAGGPGNEQFF. As DNA, the CDR3 is TGTGCCAGCCTAGCGGGAGGCCCCGGCAATGAGCAGTTCTTC. This chain connects TRBV7-2 to TRBJ2-1, with TRBD2 matching over 11 bases. Germline-derived CDR1 and CDR2 are SGHTA and FQGNSA. With 8 bases clipped from V and 6 bases from J, the junction kept 6 bases outside the gene matches. This CDR3 has 14 amino acids.